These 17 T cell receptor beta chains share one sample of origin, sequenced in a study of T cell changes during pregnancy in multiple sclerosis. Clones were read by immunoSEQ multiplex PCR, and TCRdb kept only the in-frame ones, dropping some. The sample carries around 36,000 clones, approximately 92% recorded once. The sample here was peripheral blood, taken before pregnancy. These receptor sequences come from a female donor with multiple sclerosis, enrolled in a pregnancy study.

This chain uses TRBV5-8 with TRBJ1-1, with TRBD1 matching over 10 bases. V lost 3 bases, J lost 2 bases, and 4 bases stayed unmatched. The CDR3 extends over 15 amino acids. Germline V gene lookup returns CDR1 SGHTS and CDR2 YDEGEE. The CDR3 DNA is TGTGCCAGCAGCTGGGGACAGGGGAAAAACACTGAAGCTTTCTTT. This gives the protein CASSWGQGKNTEAFF.

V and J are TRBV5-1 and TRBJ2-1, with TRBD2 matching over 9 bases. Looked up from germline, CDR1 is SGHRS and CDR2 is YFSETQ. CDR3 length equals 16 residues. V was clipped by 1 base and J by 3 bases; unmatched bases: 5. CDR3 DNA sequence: TGCGCCAGCAGCTTGTCTAGCGGGACCCTCTACAATGAGCAGTTCTTC. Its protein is CASSLSSGTLYNEQFF.

This CDR3 is CASSLFGQGASKQETQYF. In DNA form, the CDR3 reads TGTGCCAGTAGTCTCTTTGGACAGGGGGCGTCTAAACAAGAGACCCAGTACTTC. This chain joins TRBV19 and TRBJ2-5; 11 nucleotides agree with TRBD1. From germline, CDR1 is LNHDA and CDR2 SQIVND (reference sequence). Losses at the gene ends were 5 bases for V and 2 bases for J; bases not matched to a gene: 13. There are 18 residues in the CDR3.

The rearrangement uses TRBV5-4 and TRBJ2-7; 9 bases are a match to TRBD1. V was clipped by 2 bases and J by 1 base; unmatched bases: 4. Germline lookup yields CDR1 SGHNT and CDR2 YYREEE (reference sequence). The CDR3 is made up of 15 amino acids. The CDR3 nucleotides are TGTGCCAGCAGCTTCGGGGACAGGGAGTCCTACGAGCAGTACTTC. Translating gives CASSFGDRESYEQYF.

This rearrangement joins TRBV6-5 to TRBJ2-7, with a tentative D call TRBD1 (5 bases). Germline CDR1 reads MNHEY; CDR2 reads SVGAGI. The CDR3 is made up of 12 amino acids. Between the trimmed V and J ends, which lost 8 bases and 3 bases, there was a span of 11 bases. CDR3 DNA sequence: TGTGCCAGCGGGGCCTATAACTACGAGCAGTACTTC. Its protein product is CASGAYNYEQYF.

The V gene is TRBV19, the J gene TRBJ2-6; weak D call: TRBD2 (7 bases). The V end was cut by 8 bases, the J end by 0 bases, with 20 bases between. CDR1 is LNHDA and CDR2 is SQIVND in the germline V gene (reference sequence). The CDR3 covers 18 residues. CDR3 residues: CASVGWGGASSGANVLTF. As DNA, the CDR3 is TGTGCCAGTGTAGGGTGGGGGGGCGCGAGCTCTGGGGCCAACGTCCTGACTTTC. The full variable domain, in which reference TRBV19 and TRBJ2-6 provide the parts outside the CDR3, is DGGITQSPKYLFRKEGQNVTLSCEQNLNHDAMYWYRQDPGQGLRLIYYSQIVNDFQKGDIAEGYSVSREKKESFPLTVTSAQKNPTAFYLCASVGWGGASSGANVLTFGAGSRLTVL.

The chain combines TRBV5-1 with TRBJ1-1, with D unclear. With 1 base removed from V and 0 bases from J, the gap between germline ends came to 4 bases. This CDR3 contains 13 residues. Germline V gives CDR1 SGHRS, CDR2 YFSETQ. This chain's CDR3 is CASSLSMNTEAFF. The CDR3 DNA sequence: TGCGCCAGCAGCTTGAGCATGAACACTGAAGCTTTCTTT.

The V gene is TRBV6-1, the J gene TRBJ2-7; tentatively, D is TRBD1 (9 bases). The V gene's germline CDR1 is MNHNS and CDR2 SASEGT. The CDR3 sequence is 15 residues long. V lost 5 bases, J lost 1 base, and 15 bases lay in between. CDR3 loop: CASSRGGTGSYEQYF. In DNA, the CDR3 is TGTGCCAGCAGTCGGGGGGGGACAGGGTCCTACGAGCAGTACTTC.

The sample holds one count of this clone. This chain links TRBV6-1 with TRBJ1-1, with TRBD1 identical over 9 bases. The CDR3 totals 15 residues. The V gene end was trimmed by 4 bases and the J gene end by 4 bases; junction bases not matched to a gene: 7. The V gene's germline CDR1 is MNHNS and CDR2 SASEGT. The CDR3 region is CASSALQGASTEAFF. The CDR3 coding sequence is TGTGCCAGCAGTGCTTTACAGGGGGCTAGCACTGAAGCTTTCTTT.

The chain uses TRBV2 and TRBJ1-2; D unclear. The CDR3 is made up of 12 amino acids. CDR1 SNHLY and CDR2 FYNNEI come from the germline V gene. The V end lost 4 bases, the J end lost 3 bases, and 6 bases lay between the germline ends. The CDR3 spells CASSVADYGYTF. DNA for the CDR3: TGTGCCAGCAGTGTGGCCGACTATGGCTACACCTTC.

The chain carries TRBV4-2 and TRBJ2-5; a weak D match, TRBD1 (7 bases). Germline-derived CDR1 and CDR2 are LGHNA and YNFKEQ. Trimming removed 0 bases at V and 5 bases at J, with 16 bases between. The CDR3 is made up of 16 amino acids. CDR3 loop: CASSQELGRGEETQYF. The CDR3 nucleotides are TGTGCCAGCAGCCAAGAATTGGGCAGGGGGGAGGAGACCCAGTACTTC.

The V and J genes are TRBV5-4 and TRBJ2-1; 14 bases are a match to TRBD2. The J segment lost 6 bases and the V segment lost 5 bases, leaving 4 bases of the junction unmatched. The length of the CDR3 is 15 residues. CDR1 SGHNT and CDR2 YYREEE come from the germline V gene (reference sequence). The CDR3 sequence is CASRDGLAGGNEQFF. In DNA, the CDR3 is TGTGCCAGCAGAGATGGACTAGCGGGAGGCAATGAGCAGTTCTTC.

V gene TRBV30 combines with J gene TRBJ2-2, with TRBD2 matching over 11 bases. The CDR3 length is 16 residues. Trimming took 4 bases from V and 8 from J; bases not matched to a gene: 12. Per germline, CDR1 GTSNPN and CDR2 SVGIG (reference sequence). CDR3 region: CAWTGLAGSISGELFF. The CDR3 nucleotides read TGTGCCTGGACCGGACTAGCGGGTTCTATATCTGGGGAGCTGTTTTTT.

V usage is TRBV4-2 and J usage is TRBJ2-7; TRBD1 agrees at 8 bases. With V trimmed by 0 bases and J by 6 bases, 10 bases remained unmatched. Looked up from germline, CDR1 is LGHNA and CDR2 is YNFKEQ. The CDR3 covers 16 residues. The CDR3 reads CASSQERAGGASEQYF. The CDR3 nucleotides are TGTGCCAGCAGCCAAGAGAGGGCAGGGGGCGCGTCCGAGCAGTACTTC.

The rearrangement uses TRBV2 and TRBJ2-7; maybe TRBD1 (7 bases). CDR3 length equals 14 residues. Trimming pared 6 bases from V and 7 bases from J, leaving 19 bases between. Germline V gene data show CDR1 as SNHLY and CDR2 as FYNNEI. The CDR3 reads CASRRAGGSGEQYF. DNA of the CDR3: TGTGCCAGCAGGCGGGCAGGGGGGAGTGGGGAGCAGTACTTC.

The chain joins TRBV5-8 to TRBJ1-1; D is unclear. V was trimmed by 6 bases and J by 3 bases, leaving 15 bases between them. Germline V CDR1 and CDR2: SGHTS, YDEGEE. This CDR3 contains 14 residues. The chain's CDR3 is CASTPWRIDTEAFF. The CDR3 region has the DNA TGTGCCAGCACCCCTTGGAGGATCGACACTGAAGCTTTCTTT.

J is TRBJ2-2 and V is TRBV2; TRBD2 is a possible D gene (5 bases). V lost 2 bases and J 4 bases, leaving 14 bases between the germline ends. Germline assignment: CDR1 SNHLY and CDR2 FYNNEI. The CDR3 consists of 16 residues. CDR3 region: CASSEFAESGTGELFF. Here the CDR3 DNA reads TGTGCCAGCAGTGAATTTGCCGAGAGCGGCACCGGGGAGCTGTTTTTT.